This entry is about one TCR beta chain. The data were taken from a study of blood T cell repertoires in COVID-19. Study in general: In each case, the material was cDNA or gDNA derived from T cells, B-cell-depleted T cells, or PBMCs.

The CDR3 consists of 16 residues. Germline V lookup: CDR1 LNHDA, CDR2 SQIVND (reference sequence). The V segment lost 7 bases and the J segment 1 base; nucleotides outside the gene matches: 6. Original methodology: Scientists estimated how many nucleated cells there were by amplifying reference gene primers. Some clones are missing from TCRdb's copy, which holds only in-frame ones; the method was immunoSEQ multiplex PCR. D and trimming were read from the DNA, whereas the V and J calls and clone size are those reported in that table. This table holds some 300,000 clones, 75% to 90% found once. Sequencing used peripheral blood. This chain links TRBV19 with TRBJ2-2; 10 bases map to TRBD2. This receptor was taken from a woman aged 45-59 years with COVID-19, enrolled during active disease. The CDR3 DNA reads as TGTGCCAGTACCGGAGGACTAGCGGTGAACACCGGGGAGCTGTTTTTT. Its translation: CASTGGLAVNTGELFF.